This TCR beta chain was sequenced for a study of T cell responses to AZD1222 COVID-19 vaccine. Study-wide results and limits: Only a handful of AZD1222 recipients, six or seven in all, had baseline seropositivity.

Between the trimmed V and J ends, which lost 5 bases and 5 bases, there was a span of 21 bases. The CDR3 covers 16 residues. Germline V gene sequence: CDR1 SGHTA, CDR2 FQGNSA. The method was immunoSEQ multiplex PCR; TCRdb's version includes in-frame clones alone and lacks a portion of them. The sample yields 100,000 to 150,000 clones, approximately 91% seen once. This clone has only one observation. Its specificity is not known. The material was peripheral blood, obtained on day 0 of AZD1222 vaccination. This receptor was taken from an adult in good health. The chain has TRBV7-2 and TRBJ1-1; D remains ambiguous. CDR3 bases: TGTGCCAGCAGCCCAGTCCCCTCGGGAAGCAGGACTGAAGCTTTCTTT. Translated, it gives CASSPVPSGSRTEAFF.